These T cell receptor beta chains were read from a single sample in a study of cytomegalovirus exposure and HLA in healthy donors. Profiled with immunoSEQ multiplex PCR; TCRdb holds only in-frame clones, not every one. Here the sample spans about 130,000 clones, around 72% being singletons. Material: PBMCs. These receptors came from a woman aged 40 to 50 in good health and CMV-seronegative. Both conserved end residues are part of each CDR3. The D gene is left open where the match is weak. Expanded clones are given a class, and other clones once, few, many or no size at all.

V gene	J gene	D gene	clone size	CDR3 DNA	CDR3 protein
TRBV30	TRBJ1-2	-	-	TGTGCCTGGAGTGTACCCAGGGACTATGGCTACACCTTC	CAWSVPRDYGYTF
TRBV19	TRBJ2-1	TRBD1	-	TGTGCCAGTAGTATCGGACAGGGGGAGCCCAATGAGCAGTTCTTC	CASSIGQGEPNEQFF
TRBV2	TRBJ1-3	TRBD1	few	TGTGCCAGCAGTGTCCAGGGGGCGTCTGGAAACACCATATATTTT	CASSVQGASGNTIYF
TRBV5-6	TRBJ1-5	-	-	TGTGCCAGCAGCGGGGGGTTGTATAGCAATCAGCCCCAGCATTTT	CASSGGLYSNQPQHF
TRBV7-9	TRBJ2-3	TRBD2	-	TGTGCCAGCAGCTTAGGATCACTAGCGGGGGGCACAGATACGCAGTATTTT	CASSLGSLAGGTDTQYF
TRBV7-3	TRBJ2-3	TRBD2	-	TGTGCCAGCAGCCCCGTAGCGGGAGGCGCAGATACGCAGTATTTT	CASSPVAGGADTQYF
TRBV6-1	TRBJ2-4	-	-	TGTGCCAGCAGTGAAAAAGGTGGATTCTCAGGCGCCGACAGTCAGTACTTC	CASSEKGGFSGADSQYF
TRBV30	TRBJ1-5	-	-	TGTGCCTGGAGTGCCAACACAGGGTCCAGGCCCCAGCATTTT	CAWSANTGSRPQHF
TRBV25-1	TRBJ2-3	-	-	TGTGCCAGCAATCCCGCGGGGCTCGAGGATACGCAGTATTTT	CASNPAGLEDTQYF
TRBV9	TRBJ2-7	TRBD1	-	TGTGCCAGCAGCGCCTGGGAGGACAGGGGAACGGGCGAGCAGTACTTC	CASSAWEDRGTGEQYF
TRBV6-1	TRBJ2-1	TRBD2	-	TGTGCCAGCACTAGCGGAAGCTCCTACAATGAGCAGTTCTTC	CASTSGSSYNEQFF
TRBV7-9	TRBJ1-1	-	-	TGTGCCAGCAGCTTGTCAGGGAGCGGGACTGAAGCTTTCTTT	CASSLSGSGTEAFF
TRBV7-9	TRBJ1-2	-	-	TGTGCCAGCAGCTTAGGCGGGGGGCACTATGGCTACACCTTC	CASSLGGGHYGYTF
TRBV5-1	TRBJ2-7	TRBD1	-	TGCGCCAGCAGATGGACAGGGGCCTACGAGCAGTACTTC	CASRWTGAYEQYF
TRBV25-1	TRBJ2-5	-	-	TGTGCCAGCAGTGAGTGGGAAGGCCCGGGGGAGACCCAGTACTTC	CASSEWEGPGETQYF
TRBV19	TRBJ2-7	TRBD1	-	TGTGCCAGTAGACGGGGACAGGCCAGCTCCTACGAGCAGTACTTC	CASRRGQASSYEQYF
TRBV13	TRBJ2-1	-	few	TGTGCCAGCAGCTTAGGGAGTAGAAACAATGAGCAGTTCTTC	CASSLGSRNNEQFF
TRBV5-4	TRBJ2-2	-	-	TGTGCCAGCAGCCTGGGACAAACCTTCACCGGGGAGCTGTTTTTT	CASSLGQTFTGELFF
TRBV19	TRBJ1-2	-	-	TGTGCCAGTAGTATAAACCCCGGCGGCCCTAACTATGGCTACACCTTC	CASSINPGGPNYGYTF
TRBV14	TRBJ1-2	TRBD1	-	TGTGCCAGCAGGCAGACAGGGGGCGCAGCGGATAACTATGGCTACACCTTC	CASRQTGGAADNYGYTF
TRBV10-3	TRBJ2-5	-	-	TGTGCCATCAGTGTCGGCGGGGCTCAAGAGACCCAGTACTTC	CAISVGGAQETQYF
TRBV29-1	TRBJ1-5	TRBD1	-	TGCAGCGCCGGACAGGGGGCTGATCAGCCCCAGCATTTT	CSAGQGADQPQHF
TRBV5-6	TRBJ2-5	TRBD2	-	TGTGCCAGCAGCCCCGGACTAGCGGGAGCGGTTTCGGAGACCCAGTACTTC	CASSPGLAGAVSETQYF
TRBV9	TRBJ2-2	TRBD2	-	TGTGCCAGCAGCGTGTCCCGACTAGCGGGGAGTGGCACCGGGGAGCTGTTTTTT	CASSVSRLAGSGTGELFF
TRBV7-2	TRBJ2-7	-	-	TGTGCCAGCAGCCGGAGAGTCCAAGGGGCCTACGAGCAGTACTTC	CASSRRVQGAYEQYF